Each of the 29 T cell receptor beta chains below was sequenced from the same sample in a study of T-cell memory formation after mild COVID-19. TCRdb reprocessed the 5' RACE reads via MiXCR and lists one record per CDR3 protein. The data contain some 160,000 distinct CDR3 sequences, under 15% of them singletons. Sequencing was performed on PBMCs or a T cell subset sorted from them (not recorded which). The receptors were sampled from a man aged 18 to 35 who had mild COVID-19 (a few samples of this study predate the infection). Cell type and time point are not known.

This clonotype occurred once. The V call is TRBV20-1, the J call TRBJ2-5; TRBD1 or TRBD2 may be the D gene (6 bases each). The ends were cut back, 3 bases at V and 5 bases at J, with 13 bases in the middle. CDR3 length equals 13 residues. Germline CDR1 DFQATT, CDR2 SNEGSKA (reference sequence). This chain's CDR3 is CSASGGAAETQYF. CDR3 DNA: TGCAGTGCTAGCGGGGGCGCGGCGGAGACCCAGTACTTC.

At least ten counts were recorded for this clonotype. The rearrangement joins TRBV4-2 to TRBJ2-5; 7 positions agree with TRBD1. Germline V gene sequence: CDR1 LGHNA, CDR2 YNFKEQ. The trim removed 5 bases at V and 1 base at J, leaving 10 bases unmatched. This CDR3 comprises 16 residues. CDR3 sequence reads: CASSTVGPGGQETQYF. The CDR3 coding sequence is TGTGCCAGCAGCACCGTTGGGCCAGGGGGCCAAGAGACCCAGTACTTC.

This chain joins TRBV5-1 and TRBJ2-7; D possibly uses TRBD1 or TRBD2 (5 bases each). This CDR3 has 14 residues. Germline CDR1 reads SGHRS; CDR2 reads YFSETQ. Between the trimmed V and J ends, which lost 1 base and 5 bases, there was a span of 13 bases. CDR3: CASSLQGAGDEQYV. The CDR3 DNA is TGCGCCAGCAGCTTGCAGGGAGCTGGCGACGAGCAGTACGTC.

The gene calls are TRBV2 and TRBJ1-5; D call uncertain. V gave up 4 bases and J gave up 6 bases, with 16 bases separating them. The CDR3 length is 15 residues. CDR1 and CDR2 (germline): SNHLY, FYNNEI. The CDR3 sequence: CASSVAGVNIQPQHF. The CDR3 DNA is TGTGCCAGCAGTGTGGCAGGAGTCAATATTCAGCCCCAGCATTTT.

In DNA, the CDR3 is TGCAGCTACAGGGAGGGAAACATTCAGTACTTC. Translation gives CSYREGNIQYF. The gene calls are TRBV29-1 and TRBJ2-4; perhaps TRBD2 as D (7 bases). V shed 8 bases and J shed 6 bases, with 11 bases lying between them. Germline V gene sequence: CDR1 SQVTM, CDR2 ANQGSEA. The CDR3 contains 11 residues. The entire variable domain, with the rest obtained from reference TRBV29-1 and TRBJ2-4, is as follows: SAVISQKPSRDICQRGTSLTIQCQVDSQVTMMFWYRQQPGQSLTLIATANQGSEATYESGFVIDKFPISRPNLTFSTLTVSNMSPEDSSIYLCSYREGNIQYFGAGTRLSVL.

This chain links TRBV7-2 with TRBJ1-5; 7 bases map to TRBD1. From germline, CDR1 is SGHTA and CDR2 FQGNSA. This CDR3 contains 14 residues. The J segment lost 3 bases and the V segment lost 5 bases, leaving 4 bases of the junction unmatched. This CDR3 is CASSVDRDNQPQHF. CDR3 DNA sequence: TGTGCCAGCAGCGTTGACAGGGACAATCAGCCCCAGCATTTT.

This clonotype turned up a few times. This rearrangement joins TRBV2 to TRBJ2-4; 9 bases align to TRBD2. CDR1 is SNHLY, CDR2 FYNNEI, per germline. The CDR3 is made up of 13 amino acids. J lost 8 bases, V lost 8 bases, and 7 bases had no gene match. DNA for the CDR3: TGTGCCAGCGGAATAGCGGGGGCGGACATTCAGTACTTC. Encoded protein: CASGIAGADIQYF.

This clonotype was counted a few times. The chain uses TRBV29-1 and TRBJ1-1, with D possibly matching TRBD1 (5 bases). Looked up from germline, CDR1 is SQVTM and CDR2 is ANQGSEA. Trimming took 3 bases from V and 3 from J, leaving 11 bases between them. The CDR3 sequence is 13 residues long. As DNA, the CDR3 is TGCAGCGTTGACAGGGTCTTGTACACTGAAGCTTTCTTT. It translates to CSVDRVLYTEAFF. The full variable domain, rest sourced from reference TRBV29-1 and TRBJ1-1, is SAVISQKPSRDICQRGTSLTIQCQVDSQVTMMFWYRQQPGQSLTLIATANQGSEATYESGFVIDKFPISRPNLTFSTLTVSNMSPEDSSIYLCSVDRVLYTEAFFGQGTRLTVV.

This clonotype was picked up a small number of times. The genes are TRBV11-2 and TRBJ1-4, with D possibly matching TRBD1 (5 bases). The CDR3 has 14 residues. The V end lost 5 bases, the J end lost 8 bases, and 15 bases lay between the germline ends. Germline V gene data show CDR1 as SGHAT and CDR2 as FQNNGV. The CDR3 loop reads CASSLDSFSEKLFF. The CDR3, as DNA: TGTGCCAGCAGCCTCGACAGCTTCTCCGAAAAACTGTTTTTT.

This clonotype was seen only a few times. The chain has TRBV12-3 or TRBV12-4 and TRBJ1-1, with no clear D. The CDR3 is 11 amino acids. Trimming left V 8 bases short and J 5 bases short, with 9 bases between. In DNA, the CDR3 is TGTGCCAGCCGGGGTTGGACTGAAGCTTTCTTT. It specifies CASRGWTEAFF.

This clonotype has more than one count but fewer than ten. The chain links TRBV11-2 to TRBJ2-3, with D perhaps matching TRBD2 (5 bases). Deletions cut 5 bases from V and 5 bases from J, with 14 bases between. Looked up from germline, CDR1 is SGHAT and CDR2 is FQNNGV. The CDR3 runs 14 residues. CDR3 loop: CASSQAGRGDTQYF. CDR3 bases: TGTGCCAGCAGCCAGGCAGGCCGGGGAGATACGCAGTATTTT. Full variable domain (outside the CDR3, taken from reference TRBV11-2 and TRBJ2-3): EAGVAQSPRYKIIEKRQSVAFWCNPISGHATLYWYQQILGQGPKLLIQFQNNGVVDDSQLPKDRFSAERLKGVDSTLKIQPAKLEDSAVYLCASSQAGRGDTQYFGPGTRLTVL.

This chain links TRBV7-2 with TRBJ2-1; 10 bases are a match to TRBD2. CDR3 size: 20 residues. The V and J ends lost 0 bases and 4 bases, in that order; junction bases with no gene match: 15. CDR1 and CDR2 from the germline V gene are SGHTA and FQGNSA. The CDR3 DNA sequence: TGTGCCAGCAGCTTAGCGCGGTGGGCTAGCGGGGGATACCCTTACAATGAGCAGTTCTTC. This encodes CASSLARWASGGYPYNEQFF.

The CDR3 sequence: CASSPRDRAEQYV. Here the CDR3 DNA reads TGTGCCAGCAGCCCTCGGGACAGGGCCGAGCAGTACGTC. The chain combines TRBV14 with TRBJ2-7; TRBD1 aligns across 9 bases. Germline lookup yields CDR1 SGHDN and CDR2 FVKESK. V was clipped by 4 bases and J by 6 bases; unmatched bases: 4. CDR3 length equals 13 residues.

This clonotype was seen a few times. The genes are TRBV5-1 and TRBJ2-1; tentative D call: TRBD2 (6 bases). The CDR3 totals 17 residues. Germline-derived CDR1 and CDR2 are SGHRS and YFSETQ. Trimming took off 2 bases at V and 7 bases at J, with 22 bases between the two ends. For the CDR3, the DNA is TGCGCCAGCAGCTTCCTGATTGGCGGGATCGGGTGGAATGAGCAGTTCTTC. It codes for CASSFLIGGIGWNEQFF.

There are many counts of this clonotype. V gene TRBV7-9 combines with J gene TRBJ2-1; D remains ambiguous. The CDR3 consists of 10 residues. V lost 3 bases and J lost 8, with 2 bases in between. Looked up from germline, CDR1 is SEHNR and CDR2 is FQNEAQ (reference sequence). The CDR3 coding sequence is TGTGCCAGCAGCTTGGATGAGCAGTTCTTC. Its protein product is CASSLDEQFF.

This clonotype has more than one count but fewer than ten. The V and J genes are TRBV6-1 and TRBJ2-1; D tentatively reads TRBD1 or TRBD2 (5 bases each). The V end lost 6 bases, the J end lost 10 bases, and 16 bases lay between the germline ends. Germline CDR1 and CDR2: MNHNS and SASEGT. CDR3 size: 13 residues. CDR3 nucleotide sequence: TGTGCCAGCAGGGGACCGACTTCCGCGGAGCAGTTCTTC. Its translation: CASRGPTSAEQFF.

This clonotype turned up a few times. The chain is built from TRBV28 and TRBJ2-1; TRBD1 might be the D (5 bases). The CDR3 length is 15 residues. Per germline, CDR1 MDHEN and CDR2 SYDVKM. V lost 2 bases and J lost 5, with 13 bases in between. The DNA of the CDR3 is TGTGCCAGCAGTTTACCGCAGGGTCAGCACAATGAGCAGTTCTTC. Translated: CASSLPQGQHNEQFF. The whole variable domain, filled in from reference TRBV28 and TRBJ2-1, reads DVKVTQSSRYLVKRTGEKVFLECVQDMDHENMFWYRQDPGLGLRLIYFSYDVKMKEKGDIPEGYSVSREKKERFSLILESASTNQTSMYLCASSLPQGQHNEQFFGPGTRLTVL.

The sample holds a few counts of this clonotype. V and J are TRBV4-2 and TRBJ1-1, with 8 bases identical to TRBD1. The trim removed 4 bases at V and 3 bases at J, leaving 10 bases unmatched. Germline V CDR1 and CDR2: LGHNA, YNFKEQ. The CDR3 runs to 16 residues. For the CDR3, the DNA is TGTGCCAGCAGCCTTGGGATCGCACAGGGGGACACTGAAGCTTTCTTT. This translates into CASSLGIAQGDTEAFF.

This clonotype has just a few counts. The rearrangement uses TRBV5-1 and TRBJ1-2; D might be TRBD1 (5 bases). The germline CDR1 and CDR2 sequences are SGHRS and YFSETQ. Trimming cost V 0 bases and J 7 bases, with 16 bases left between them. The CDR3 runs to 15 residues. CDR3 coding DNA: TGCGCCAGCAGCTTGGTCGGGGACGGGGTTGGTGGCTACACCTTC. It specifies CASSLVGDGVGGYTF.

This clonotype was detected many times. The CDR3 protein is CASSRRDYGTEAFF. In DNA form, the CDR3 reads TGTGCCAGCAGTCGTAGGGATTATGGCACTGAAGCTTTCTTT. The chain carries TRBV7-2 and TRBJ1-1; D gene ambiguous. Trimming pared 6 bases from V and 4 bases from J, leaving 15 bases between. CDR1 SGHTA and CDR2 FQGNSA come from the germline V gene. The CDR3 contains 14 residues.

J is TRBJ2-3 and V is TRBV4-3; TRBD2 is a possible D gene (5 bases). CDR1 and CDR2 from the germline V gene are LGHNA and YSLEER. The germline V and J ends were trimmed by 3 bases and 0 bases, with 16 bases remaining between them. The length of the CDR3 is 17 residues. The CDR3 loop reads CASSQTPGVISTDTQYF. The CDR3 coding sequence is TGCGCCAGCAGCCAGACCCCCGGGGTAATTAGCACAGATACGCAGTATTTT.

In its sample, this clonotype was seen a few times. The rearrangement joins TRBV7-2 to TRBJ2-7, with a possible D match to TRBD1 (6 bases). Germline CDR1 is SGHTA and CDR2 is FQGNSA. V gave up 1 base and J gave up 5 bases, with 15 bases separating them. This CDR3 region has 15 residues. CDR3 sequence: CASSLGTVTLDEQYV. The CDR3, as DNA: TGTGCCAGCAGCTTAGGGACAGTAACGTTGGACGAGCAGTACGTC.

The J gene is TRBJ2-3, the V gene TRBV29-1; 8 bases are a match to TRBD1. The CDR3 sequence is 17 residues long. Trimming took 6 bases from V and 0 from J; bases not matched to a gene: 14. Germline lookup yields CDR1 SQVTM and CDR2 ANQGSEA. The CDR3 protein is CSVRLYAGGPSTDTQYF. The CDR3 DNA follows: TGCAGCGTCCGCCTGTATGCAGGGGGCCCTAGCACAGATACGCAGTATTTT.

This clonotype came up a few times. CDR3 region: CSASGPWAGKETQYF. CDR3 nucleotide sequence: TGCAGTGCTAGTGGGCCGTGGGCAGGGAAAGAGACCCAGTACTTC. The chain links TRBV20-1 to TRBJ2-5, with a weak D call TRBD1 (5 bases). The CDR3 runs 15 residues. The germline V gene has CDR1 DFQATT and CDR2 SNEGSKA (reference sequence). V shed 3 bases and J shed 3 bases, with 17 bases lying between them.

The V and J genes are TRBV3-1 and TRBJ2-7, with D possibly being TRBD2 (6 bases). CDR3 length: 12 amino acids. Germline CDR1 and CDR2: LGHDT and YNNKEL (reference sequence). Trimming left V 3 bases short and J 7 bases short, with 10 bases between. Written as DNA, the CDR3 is TGTGCCAGCAGCCAGATTGGGGGGGAGCAGTACGTC. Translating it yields CASSQIGGEQYV.

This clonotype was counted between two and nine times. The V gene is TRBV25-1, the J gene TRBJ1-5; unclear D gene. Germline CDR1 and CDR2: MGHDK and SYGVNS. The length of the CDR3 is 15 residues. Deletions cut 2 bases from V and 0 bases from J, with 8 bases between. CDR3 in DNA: TGTGCCAGCAGTGAAGGCAGGAATAGCAATCAGCCCCAGCATTTT. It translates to CASSEGRNSNQPQHF.

CDR3 region: CASSRTGLDSEAFF. DNA for the CDR3: TGTGCCAGCAGCCGGACAGGGTTAGACTCTGAAGCTTTCTTT. This chain joins TRBV6-2 or TRBV6-3 and TRBJ1-1, with 8 bases aligning to TRBD1. This CDR3 is 14 amino acids long. Germline V CDR1 and CDR2: MNHEY, SVGEGT. The J segment lost 6 bases and the V segment lost 6 bases, leaving 9 bases of the junction unmatched.

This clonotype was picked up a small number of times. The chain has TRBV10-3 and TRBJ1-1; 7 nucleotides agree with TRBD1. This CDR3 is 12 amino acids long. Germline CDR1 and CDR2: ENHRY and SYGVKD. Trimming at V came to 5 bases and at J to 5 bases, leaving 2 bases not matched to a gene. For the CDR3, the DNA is TGTGCCATCAGTCAGGGGGGGACTGAAGCTTTCTTT. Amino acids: CAISQGGTEAFF.

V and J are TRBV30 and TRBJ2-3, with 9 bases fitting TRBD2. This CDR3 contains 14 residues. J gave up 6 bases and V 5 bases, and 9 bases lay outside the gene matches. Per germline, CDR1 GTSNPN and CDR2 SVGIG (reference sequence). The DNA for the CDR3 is TGTGCCTGGGGTAGCGGGGGAATCTCCGATACGCAGTATTTT. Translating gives CAWGSGGISDTQYF.